The rows below give T cell receptor beta chains drawn from one sample of a study of human T cells and chemical hapten exposure. TCRdb independently ran MiXCR on the RACE reads; one entry per CDR3 protein. The sample lists roughly 64,000 distinct CDR3 sequences, around 10% seen once, with 3% to 4.5% in the top ten. The source material was whole blood, sampled in connection with sensitization to the hapten diphenylcyclopropenone (DPC). These TCRs come from a woman in her thirties or forties with alopecia areata. Some clones in this sample may be carry-over from other donors' samples. CDR3s include the opening cysteine and the closing phenylalanine or tryptophan. A D gene is named only where the DNA matches it firmly. The size of a clone is reported for some rows only, either as once, few or many, or as a class for expanded clones.

V	D	J	size	CDR3	DNA
TRBV11-2	.	TRBJ1-5	.	CASSFGGTPYSNQPQHF	TGTGCCAGCAGCTTTGGCGGGACACCCTATAGCAATCAGCCCCAGCATTTT
TRBV7-8	.	TRBJ1-2	.	CASSPRVSSYGYTF	TGTGCCAGCAGCCCCAGGGTTTCGAGCTATGGCTACACCTTC
TRBV6-5	.	TRBJ1-2	many	CASSYDGQYGYTF	TGTGCCAGCAGTTACGACGGACAATATGGCTACACCTTC
TRBV9	TRBD2	TRBJ2-5	many	CASSVAGGQETQYF	TGTGCCAGCAGCGTAGCGGGGGGGCAGGAGACCCAGTACTTC
TRBV7-2	.	TRBJ1-5	few	CASSLDRYQPQHF	TGTGCCAGCAGCTTAGACAGGTATCAGCCCCAGCATTTT
TRBV6-5	.	TRBJ1-2	many	CASSADRPHKGYGYTF	TGTGCCAGCAGTGCTGACAGGCCCCACAAGGGCTATGGCTACACCTTC
TRBV6-2/TRBV6-3	.	TRBJ2-1	.	CASSYSYNEQFF	TGTGCCAGCAGTTACTCTTACAATGAGCAGTTCTTC
TRBV15	.	TRBJ1-6	.	CATSRVVAGSSPLHF	TGTGCCACCAGCAGAGTGGTGGCAGGGAGTTCACCCCTCCACTTT
TRBV20-1	.	TRBJ2-2	.	CSADDTNTGELFF	TGCAGTGCTGACGACACGAACACCGGGGAGCTGTTTTTT
TRBV4-2	.	TRBJ2-5	few	CASSQDAATETQYF	TGTGCCAGCAGCCAAGATGCGGCTACTGAGACCCAGTACTTC
TRBV19	TRBD2	TRBJ2-3	.	CASTKREGLDDTQYF	TGTGCCAGTACAAAACGGGAGGGACTCGATGATACGCAGTATTTT
TRBV19	.	TRBJ1-1	few	CASSIVLNTEAFF	TGTGCCAGTAGTATAGTCCTGAACACTGAAGCTTTCTTT
TRBV20-1	.	TRBJ2-7	few	CSAPRSSYEQYF	TGCAGTGCCCCCCGGAGCTCCTACGAGCAGTACTTC
TRBV3-1	TRBD1	TRBJ1-2	.	CASSQGTGGDYGYTF	TGTGCCAGCAGCCAAGGGACAGGGGGCGACTATGGCTACACCTTC
TRBV6-2/TRBV6-3	.	TRBJ1-2	many	CASTRGERGGYTF	TGTGCCAGCACCCGGGGGGAGCGAGGTGGCTACACCTTC
TRBV5-5	.	TRBJ2-2	many	CASMPRSSANTGELFF	TGTGCCAGCATGCCTCGGTCTAGCGCGAACACCGGGGAGCTGTTTTTT
TRBV20-1	.	TRBJ1-2	.	CSARTLGAGVGYTF	TGCAGTGCTAGAACCCTGGGGGCAGGGGTTGGCTACACCTTC
TRBV11-3	.	TRBJ2-3	.	CASSLDRTDTQYF	TGTGCCAGCAGCTTGGACAGAACGGATACGCAGTATTTT
TRBV19	.	TRBJ2-6	many	CASRVAGANVLTF	TGTGCCAGTAGAGTGGCAGGGGCCAACGTCCTGACTTTC
TRBV4-2	.	TRBJ2-7	.	CASSERPTGKYEQYF	TGTGCCAGCAGCGAAAGACCGACTGGGAAATACGAGCAGTACTTC
TRBV6-6	.	TRBJ1-6	many	CASSYSGLTLSSYNSPLHF	TGTGCCAGCAGTTACTCGGGGTTGACTCTAAGCTCCTATAATTCACCCCTCCACTTT
TRBV6-6	.	TRBJ1-3	few	CASSRNTIYF	TGTGCCAGCAGTCGAAACACCATATATTTT
TRBV6-2/TRBV6-3	.	TRBJ2-7	.	CASSPPTLALEQYF	TGTGCCAGCAGTCCACCTACTCTAGCGCTCGAGCAGTACTTC
TRBV7-8	TRBD1	TRBJ1-2	many	CASSITGQGGGYTF	TGTGCCAGCAGCATTACTGGACAGGGTGGTGGCTACACCTTC
TRBV29-1	.	TRBJ2-7	many	CSVTGTYEQYF	TGCAGCGTGACGGGAACCTACGAGCAGTACTTC
TRBV15	TRBD2	TRBJ2-3	many	CATSRDLAGDTQYF	TGTGCCACCAGCAGAGATCTAGCGGGGGATACGCAGTATTTT
TRBV3-1	TRBD1	TRBJ2-1	many	CASKLRGQGYNEQFF	TGTGCCAGCAAGCTCCGGGGACAGGGGTACAATGAGCAGTTCTTC
TRBV30	.	TRBJ2-7	many	CAWTKQISSSYEQYF	TGTGCCTGGACCAAACAAATAAGCAGCTCCTACGAGCAGTACTTC